The clone carrying this T cell receptor beta chain was detected only once. The antigen remains undetermined. The data originate from a study of cytomegalovirus exposure and HLA in healthy donors. Study-wide findings and caveats: Data from an earlier analysis indicated that most TCR beta V segments were productive either about 90% or about 30% of the time.

A multiplex PCR was run with 60 Vbeta primers and 13 Jbeta primers. The table came from immunoSEQ multiplex PCR; TCRdb's copy has only in-frame clones and leaves some out. The table shows about 170,000 clones, with approximately 79% occurring only once. Trimming shortened V by 10 bases and J by 10 bases, and 17 bases separated the two germline ends. Germline CDR1 is SEHNR and CDR2 is FQNEAQ (reference sequence). This CDR3 has 13 amino acids. The rearrangement joins TRBV7-9 to TRBJ1-6; possible D gene TRBD1, 6 bases. The clonotype was recovered from a man aged 35 to 55 in good health and CMV-seropositive. The sample taken for sequencing was PBMCs. CDR3 region: CATKPPGDSPLHF. In nucleotides, the CDR3 is TGTGCCACCAAACCCCCAGGGGACTCACCCCTCCACTTT. Complete variable domain (other parts from reference TRBV7-9 and TRBJ1-6): DTGVSQNPRHKITKRGQNVTFRCDPISEHNRLYWYRQTLGQGPEFLTYFQNEAQLEKSRLLSDRFSAERPKGSFSTLEIQRTEQGDSAMYLCATKPPGDSPLHFGNGTRLTVT.